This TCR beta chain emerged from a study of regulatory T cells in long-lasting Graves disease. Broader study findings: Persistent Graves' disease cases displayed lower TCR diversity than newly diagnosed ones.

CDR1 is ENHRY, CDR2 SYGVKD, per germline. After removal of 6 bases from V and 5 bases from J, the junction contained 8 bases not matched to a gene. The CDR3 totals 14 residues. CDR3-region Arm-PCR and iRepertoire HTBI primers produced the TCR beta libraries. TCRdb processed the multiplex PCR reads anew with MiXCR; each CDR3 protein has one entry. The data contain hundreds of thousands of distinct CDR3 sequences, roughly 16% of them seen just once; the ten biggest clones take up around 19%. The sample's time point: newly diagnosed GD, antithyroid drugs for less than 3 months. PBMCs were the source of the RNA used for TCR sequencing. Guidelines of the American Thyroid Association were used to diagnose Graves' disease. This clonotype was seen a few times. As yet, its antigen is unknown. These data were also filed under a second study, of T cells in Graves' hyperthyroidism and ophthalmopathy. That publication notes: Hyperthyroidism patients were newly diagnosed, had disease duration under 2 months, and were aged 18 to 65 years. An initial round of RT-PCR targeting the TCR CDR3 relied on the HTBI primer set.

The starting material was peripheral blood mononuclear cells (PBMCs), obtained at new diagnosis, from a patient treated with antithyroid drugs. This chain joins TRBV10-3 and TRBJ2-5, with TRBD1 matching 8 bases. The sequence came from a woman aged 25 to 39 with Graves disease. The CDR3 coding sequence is TGTGCCATCAGAGGAAGCCAGGGGGCGGAGACCCAGTACTTC. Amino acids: CAIRGSQGAETQYF.